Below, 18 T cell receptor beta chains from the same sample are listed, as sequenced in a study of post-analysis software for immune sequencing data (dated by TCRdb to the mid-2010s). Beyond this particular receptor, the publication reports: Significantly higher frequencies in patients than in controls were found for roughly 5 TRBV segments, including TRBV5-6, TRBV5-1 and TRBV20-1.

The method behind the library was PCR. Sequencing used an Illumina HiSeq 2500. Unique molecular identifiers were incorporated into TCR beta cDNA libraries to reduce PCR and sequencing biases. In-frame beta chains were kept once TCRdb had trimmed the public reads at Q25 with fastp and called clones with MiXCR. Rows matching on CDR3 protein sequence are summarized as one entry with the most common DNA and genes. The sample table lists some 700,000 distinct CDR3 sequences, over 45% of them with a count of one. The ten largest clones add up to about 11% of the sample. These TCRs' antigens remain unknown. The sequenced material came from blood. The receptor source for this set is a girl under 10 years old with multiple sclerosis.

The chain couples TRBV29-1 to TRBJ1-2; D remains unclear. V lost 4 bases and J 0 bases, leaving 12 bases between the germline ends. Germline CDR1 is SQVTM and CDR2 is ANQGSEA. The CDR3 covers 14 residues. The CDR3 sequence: CSVGGRMTNYGYTF. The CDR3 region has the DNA TGCAGCGTTGGGGGTCGGATGACTAACTATGGCTACACCTTC.

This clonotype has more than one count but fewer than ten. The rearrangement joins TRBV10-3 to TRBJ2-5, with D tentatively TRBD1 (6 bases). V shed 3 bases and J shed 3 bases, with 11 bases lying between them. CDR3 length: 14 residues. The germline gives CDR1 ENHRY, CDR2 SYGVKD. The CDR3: CAISDPRGKETQYF. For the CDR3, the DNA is TGTGCCATCAGTGACCCCAGGGGAAAAGAGACCCAGTACTTC.

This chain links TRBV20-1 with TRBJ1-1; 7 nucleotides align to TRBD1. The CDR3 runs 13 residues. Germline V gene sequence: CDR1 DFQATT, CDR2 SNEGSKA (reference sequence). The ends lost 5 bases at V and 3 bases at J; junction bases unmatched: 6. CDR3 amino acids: CSASTRGDTEAFF. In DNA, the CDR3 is TGCAGTGCTTCTACCAGGGGGGACACTGAAGCTTTCTTT.

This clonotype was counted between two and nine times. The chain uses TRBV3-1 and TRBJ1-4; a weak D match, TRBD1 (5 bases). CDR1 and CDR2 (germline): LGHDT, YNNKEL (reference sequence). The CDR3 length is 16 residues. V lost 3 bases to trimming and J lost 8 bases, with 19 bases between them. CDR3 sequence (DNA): TGTGCCAGCAGCCAGGATCCCGGGACCCGGAGGGAAAAACTGTTTTTT. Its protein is CASSQDPGTRREKLFF.

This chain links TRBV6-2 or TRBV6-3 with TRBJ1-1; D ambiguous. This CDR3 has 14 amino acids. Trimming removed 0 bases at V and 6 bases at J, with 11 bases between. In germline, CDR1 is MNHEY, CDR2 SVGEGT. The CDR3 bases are TGTGCCAGCAGTTACTCGATGATCAGCCCTGAAGCTTTCTTT. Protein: CASSYSMISPEAFF.

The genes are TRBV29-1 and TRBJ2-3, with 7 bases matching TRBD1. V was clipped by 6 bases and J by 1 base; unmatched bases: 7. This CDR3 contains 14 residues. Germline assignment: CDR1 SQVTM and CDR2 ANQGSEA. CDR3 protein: CSVRDSRGTDTQYF. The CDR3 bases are TGCAGCGTAAGGGACAGCCGAGGCACAGATACGCAGTATTTT.

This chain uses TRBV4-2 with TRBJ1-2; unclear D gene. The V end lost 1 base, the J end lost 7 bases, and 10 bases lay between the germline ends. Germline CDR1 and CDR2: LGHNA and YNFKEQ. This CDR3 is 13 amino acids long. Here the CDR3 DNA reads TGTGCCAGCAGCCAAGCAGAGGGAGGTGGCTACACCTTC. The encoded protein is CASSQAEGGGYTF.

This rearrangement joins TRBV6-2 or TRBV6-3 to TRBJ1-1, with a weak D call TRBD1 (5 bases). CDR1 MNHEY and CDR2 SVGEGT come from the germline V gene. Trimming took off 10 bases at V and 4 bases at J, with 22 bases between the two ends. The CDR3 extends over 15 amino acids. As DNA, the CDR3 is TGTGCCACCGAGATGTATTCGACAGTACCCACTGAAGCTTTCTTT. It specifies CATEMYSTVPTEAFF.

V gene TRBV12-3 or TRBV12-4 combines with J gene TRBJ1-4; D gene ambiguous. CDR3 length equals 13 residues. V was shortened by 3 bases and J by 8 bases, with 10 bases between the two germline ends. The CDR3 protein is CASSLDGWEKLFF. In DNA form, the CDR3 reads TGTGCCAGCAGTTTGGACGGGTGGGAAAAACTGTTTTTT.

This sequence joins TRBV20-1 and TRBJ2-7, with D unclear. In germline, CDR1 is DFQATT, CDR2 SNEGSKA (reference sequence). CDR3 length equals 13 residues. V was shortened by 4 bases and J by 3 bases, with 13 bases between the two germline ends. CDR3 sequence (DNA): TGCAGTGCTACGGACCCGGCGGACTACGAGCAGTACTTC. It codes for CSATDPADYEQYF.

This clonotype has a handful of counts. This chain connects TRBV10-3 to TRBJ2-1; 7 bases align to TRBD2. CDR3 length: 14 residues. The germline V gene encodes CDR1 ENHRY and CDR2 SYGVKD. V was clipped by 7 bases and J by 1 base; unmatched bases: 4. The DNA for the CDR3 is TGTGCCATCAAGGGAGCGGGGTCCTACAATGAGCAGTTCTTC. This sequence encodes CAIKGAGSYNEQFF.

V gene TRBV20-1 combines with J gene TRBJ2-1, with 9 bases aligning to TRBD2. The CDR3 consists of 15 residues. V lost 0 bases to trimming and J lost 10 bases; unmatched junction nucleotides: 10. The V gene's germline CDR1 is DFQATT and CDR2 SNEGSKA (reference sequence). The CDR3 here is CSARDKAGGLIEQFF. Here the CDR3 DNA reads TGCAGTGCTAGAGATAAAGCGGGAGGATTAATCGAGCAGTTCTTC.

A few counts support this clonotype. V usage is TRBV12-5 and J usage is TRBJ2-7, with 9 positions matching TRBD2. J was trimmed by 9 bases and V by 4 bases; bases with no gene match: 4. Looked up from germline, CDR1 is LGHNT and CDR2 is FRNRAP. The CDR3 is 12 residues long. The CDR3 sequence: CASGSGTSSQYF. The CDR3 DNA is TGTGCTAGTGGTTCTGGGACTAGCTCGCAGTACTTC.

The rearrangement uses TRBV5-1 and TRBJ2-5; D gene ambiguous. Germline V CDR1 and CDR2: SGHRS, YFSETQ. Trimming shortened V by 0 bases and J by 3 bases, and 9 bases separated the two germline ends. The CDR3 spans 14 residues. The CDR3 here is CASSLGSFEETQYF. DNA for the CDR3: TGCGCCAGCAGCTTGGGCTCGTTCGAAGAGACCCAGTACTTC.

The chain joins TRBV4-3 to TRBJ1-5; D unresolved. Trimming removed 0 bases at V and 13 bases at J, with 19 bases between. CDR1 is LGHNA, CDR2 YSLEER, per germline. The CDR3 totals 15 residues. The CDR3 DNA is TGCGCCAGCAGCCAAGATCGGGCTAAGTCCGGCCCACAGCATTTT. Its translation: CASSQDRAKSGPQHF.

Here the CDR3 reads CASSPEGRGLAETQYF. Here the CDR3 DNA reads TGTGCCAGCAGCCCCGAGGGCAGGGGGCTTGCAGAGACCCAGTACTTC. The chain has TRBV5-6 and TRBJ2-5; 8 bases agree with TRBD1. V dropped 4 bases and J dropped 4; count of bases not matched to a gene: 12. Germline CDR1 reads SGHDT; CDR2 reads YYEEEE. The CDR3 totals 16 residues.

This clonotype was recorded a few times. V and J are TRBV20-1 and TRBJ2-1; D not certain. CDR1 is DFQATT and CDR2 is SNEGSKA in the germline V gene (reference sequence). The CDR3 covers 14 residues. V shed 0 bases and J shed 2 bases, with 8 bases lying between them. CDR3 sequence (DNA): TGCAGTGCTAGAGATTTAGAGACCTACAATGAGCAGTTCTTC. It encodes CSARDLETYNEQFF.

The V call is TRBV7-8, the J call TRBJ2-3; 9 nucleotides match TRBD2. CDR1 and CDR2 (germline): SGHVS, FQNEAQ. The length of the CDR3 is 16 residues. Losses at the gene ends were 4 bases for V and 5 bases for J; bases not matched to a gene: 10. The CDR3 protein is CASSSLAGAGGDTQYF. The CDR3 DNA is TGTGCCAGCAGCTCCTTAGCGGGAGCAGGAGGAGATACGCAGTATTTT.